These T cell receptor beta chains were read from a single sample in a study of blood T cell repertoires in COVID-19. Assay: immunoSEQ multiplex PCR; the TCRdb copy retains only in-frame clones and omits some. In the table there are around 140,000 clones, 88% of which are singletons. Sequencing was done on a sample of peripheral blood. Receptor source: a human donor with COVID-19, enrolled during active disease. The donor label of this sample is uncertain. Both conserved end residues are part of each CDR3. The D gene is left open where the match is weak. The size of a clone is reported for some rows only, either as once, few or many, or as a class for expanded clones.

clone_size: .; j_call: TRBJ1-6; v_call: TRBV7-3; d_call: .; cdr3_nt: TGTGCCAGCAGCCCTCGGCGGTGGAGAGTGGATTCACCCCTCCACTTT; cdr3_aa: CASSPRRWRVDSPLHF
clone_size: .; j_call: TRBJ2-2; v_call: TRBV11-2; d_call: TRBD2; cdr3_nt: TGTGCCAGCCTCCCACTAGCGGGGAACACCGGGGAGCTGTTTTTT; cdr3_aa: CASLPLAGNTGELFF
clone_size: .; j_call: TRBJ2-1; v_call: TRBV6-5; d_call: .; cdr3_nt: TGTGCCAGCGGCGGAAGCGACTCCTACAATGAGCAGTTCTTC; cdr3_aa: CASGGSDSYNEQFF
clone_size: .; j_call: TRBJ1-2; v_call: TRBV4-2; d_call: .; cdr3_nt: TGTGCCAGCAGCCAAGGCCTGGGTGCGGACACTAACTATGGCTACACCTTC; cdr3_aa: CASSQGLGADTNYGYTF
clone_size: .; j_call: TRBJ2-4; v_call: TRBV29-1; d_call: TRBD1; cdr3_nt: TGCAGCGTTACAGGGGAGAACATTCAGTACTTC; cdr3_aa: CSVTGENIQYF
clone_size: .; j_call: TRBJ2-5; v_call: TRBV25-1; d_call: TRBD1; cdr3_nt: TGTGCCAGCAGTGAATATAGCCCGGGGACAGGGGTTGGGGAGACCCAGTACTTC; cdr3_aa: CASSEYSPGTGVGETQYF
clone_size: few; j_call: TRBJ1-1; v_call: TRBV18; d_call: .; cdr3_nt: TGTGCCAGCTCACCGATAAACGGGAACACTGAAGCTTTCTTT; cdr3_aa: CASSPINGNTEAFF
clone_size: .; j_call: TRBJ1-5; v_call: TRBV19; d_call: .; cdr3_nt: TGTGCCAGTCAGGGTTTAGATCGCAATCAGCCCCAGCATTTT; cdr3_aa: CASQGLDRNQPQHF
clone_size: .; j_call: TRBJ1-2; v_call: TRBV27; d_call: TRBD1; cdr3_nt: TGTGCCAGCAGCAGGGACAGGGCGATCTATGGCTACACCTTC; cdr3_aa: CASSRDRAIYGYTF
clone_size: .; j_call: TRBJ2-7; v_call: TRBV19; d_call: .; cdr3_nt: TGTGCCAGTAGTAACCAGGCGAGCTCCTACGAGCAGTACTTC; cdr3_aa: CASSNQASSYEQYF
clone_size: .; j_call: TRBJ1-2; v_call: TRBV12-3/TRBV12-4; d_call: TRBD1; cdr3_nt: TGTGCCAGCAGTTGGGGGACAGCTAGTGGCTACACCTTC; cdr3_aa: CASSWGTASGYTF
clone_size: .; j_call: TRBJ1-2; v_call: TRBV24-1; d_call: .; cdr3_nt: TGTGCCACCAGTGACCCGGGACAAGCATATGGCTACACCTTC; cdr3_aa: CATSDPGQAYGYTF
clone_size: .; j_call: TRBJ2-1; v_call: TRBV21-1; d_call: .; cdr3_nt: TGTGCCAGCAGGAGCGGGAGCTCCTACAATGAGCAGTTCTTC; cdr3_aa: CASRSGSSYNEQFF
clone_size: .; j_call: TRBJ2-3; v_call: TRBV29-1; d_call: TRBD1; cdr3_nt: TGCAGCGGGGATCCGGACAGGGGCGCAGATACGCAGTATTTT; cdr3_aa: CSGDPDRGADTQYF
clone_size: .; j_call: TRBJ2-5; v_call: TRBV20-1; d_call: TRBD1; cdr3_nt: TGCAGTGCTAGTAGGGGACAGGGGACCGGGACCCAGTACTTC; cdr3_aa: CSASRGQGTGTQYF
clone_size: .; j_call: TRBJ2-2; v_call: TRBV18; d_call: TRBD1; cdr3_nt: TGTGCCAGCTCAACGACAGGGCTGGACACCGGGGAGCTGTTTTTT; cdr3_aa: CASSTTGLDTGELFF
clone_size: .; j_call: TRBJ2-7; v_call: TRBV11-2; d_call: .; cdr3_nt: TGTGCCAGCAGCGACAGCTTCGCTTCCTACGAGCAGTACTTC; cdr3_aa: CASSDSFASYEQYF
clone_size: once; j_call: TRBJ1-4; v_call: TRBV3-1/TRBV3-2; d_call: .; cdr3_nt: TGTGCCAGCAGCCCCAGGGATAGTGCAACTAATGAAAAACTGTTTTTT; cdr3_aa: CASSPRDSATNEKLFF
clone_size: .; j_call: TRBJ1-1; v_call: TRBV19; d_call: TRBD1; cdr3_nt: TGTGCCAGTATGGACAGGGGTAAGGGGAGCACTGAAGCTTTCTTT; cdr3_aa: CASMDRGKGSTEAFF
clone_size: .; j_call: TRBJ1-3; v_call: TRBV5-1; d_call: TRBD1; cdr3_nt: TGCGCCAGCAGCTTGGGTGACAGGGATGCGAACACCATATATTTT; cdr3_aa: CASSLGDRDANTIYF
clone_size: .; j_call: TRBJ1-3; v_call: TRBV4-1; d_call: TRBD1; cdr3_nt: TGCGCCAGCAGCCGCCAAAAAAGGACAGGAGGATCTGGAAACACCATATATTTT; cdr3_aa: CASSRQKRTGGSGNTIYF
clone_size: .; j_call: TRBJ1-4; v_call: TRBV25-1; d_call: TRBD1; cdr3_nt: TGTGCCAGCAGTGAATATACAGGGGATTGGGGTGAAAAACTGTTTTTT; cdr3_aa: CASSEYTGDWGEKLFF
clone_size: .; j_call: TRBJ2-3; v_call: TRBV5-1; d_call: TRBD1; cdr3_nt: TGCGCCAGCAGCCCGGACAGGGGCACAGATACGCAGTATTTT; cdr3_aa: CASSPDRGTDTQYF
clone_size: few; j_call: TRBJ2-2; v_call: TRBV6-4; d_call: .; cdr3_nt: TGTGCCAGCAGTGACACTAGCACCGGGGAGCTGTTTTTT; cdr3_aa: CASSDTSTGELFF
clone_size: once; j_call: TRBJ2-3; v_call: TRBV18; d_call: .; cdr3_nt: TGTGCCAGCTCCGTGCCGCCTGGCGATACGCAGTATTTT; cdr3_aa: CASSVPPGDTQYF
clone_size: few; j_call: TRBJ1-2; v_call: TRBV6-5; d_call: .; cdr3_nt: TGTGCCAGCAGCACATTCCGGGACTTGGGCAATGGCTACACCTTC; cdr3_aa: CASSTFRDLGNGYTF
clone_size: .; j_call: TRBJ1-1; v_call: TRBV9; d_call: .; cdr3_nt: TGTGCCAGCAGCGTAGCCGAGGCCACTGAAGCTTTCTTT; cdr3_aa: CASSVAEATEAFF
clone_size: .; j_call: TRBJ2-1; v_call: TRBV6-5; d_call: .; cdr3_nt: TGTGCCAGCAGTTACTCGAGCTACAATGAGCAGTTCTTC; cdr3_aa: CASSYSSYNEQFF
clone_size: .; j_call: TRBJ1-1; v_call: TRBV5-1; d_call: TRBD1; cdr3_nt: TGCGCCAGCAGCCCGGGACAGGGCAACATGAACACTGAAGCTTTCTTT; cdr3_aa: CASSPGQGNMNTEAFF
clone_size: .; j_call: TRBJ2-7; v_call: TRBV11-2; d_call: .; cdr3_nt: TGTGCCAGCAGCTTAGGGTCGGGTTTGAACGAGCAGTACTTC; cdr3_aa: CASSLGSGLNEQYF
clone_size: .; j_call: TRBJ1-1; v_call: TRBV19; d_call: .; cdr3_nt: TGTGCCAGTAGGCTTCTTCAGGACAGCTACATGAACACTGAAGCTTTCTTT; cdr3_aa: CASRLLQDSYMNTEAFF
clone_size: .; j_call: TRBJ1-6; v_call: TRBV6-5; d_call: .; cdr3_nt: TGTGCCAGCAGTTTAGTAAATTCACCCCTCCACTTT; cdr3_aa: CASSLVNSPLHF
clone_size: .; j_call: TRBJ1-1; v_call: TRBV30; d_call: .; cdr3_nt: TGTGCCTGGAGTCCACCCCACGGAGCGGACACTGAAGCTTTCTTT; cdr3_aa: CAWSPPHGADTEAFF
clone_size: .; j_call: TRBJ2-5; v_call: TRBV5-1; d_call: .; cdr3_nt: TGCGCCAGCAGCTTGGCTGGCAGGTATCAAGAGACCCAGTACTTC; cdr3_aa: CASSLAGRYQETQYF
clone_size: .; j_call: TRBJ2-7; v_call: TRBV2; d_call: TRBD2; cdr3_nt: TGTGCCAGCAGCGGGACTAGCGGGGGTGCCTACGAGCAGTACTTC; cdr3_aa: CASSGTSGGAYEQYF